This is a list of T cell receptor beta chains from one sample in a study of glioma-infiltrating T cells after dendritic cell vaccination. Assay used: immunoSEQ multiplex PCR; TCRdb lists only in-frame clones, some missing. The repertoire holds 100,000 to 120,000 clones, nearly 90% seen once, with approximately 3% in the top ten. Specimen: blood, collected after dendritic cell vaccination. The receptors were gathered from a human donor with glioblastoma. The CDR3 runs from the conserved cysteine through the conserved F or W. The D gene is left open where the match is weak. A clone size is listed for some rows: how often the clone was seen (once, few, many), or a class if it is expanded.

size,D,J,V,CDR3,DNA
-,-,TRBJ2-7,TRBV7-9,CASSQYYEQYF,TGTGCCAGCAGCCAGTACTACGAGCAGTACTTC
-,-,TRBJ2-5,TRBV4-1,CASSLLLQETRYF,TGCGCCAGCAGCCTACTACTACAAGAGACCCGGTACTTC
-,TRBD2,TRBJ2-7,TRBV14,CASSQDPSGGSYEQYF,TGTGCCAGCAGCCAAGATCCAAGCGGGGGATCCTACGAGCAGTACTTC
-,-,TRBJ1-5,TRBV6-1,CASSEWLSEPQHF,TGTGCCAGCAGTGAATGGCTGAGCGAGCCCCAGCATTTT
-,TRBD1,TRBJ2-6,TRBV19,CASSIARQGSGANVLTF,TGTGCCAGTAGTATCGCGAGACAGGGGTCTGGGGCCAACGTCCTGACTTTC
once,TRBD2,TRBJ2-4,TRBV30,CAWSGASGLVGIQYF,TGTGCCTGGAGTGGAGCTAGCGGTTTAGTGGGCATTCAGTACTTC
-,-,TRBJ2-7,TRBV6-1,CASSSPEQYF,TGTGCCAGCAGTTCTCCGGAGCAGTACTTC
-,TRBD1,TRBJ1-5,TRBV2,CASSDDRVNQPQHF,TGTGCCAGCAGCGACGACAGGGTTAATCAGCCCCAGCATTTT
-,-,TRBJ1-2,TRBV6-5,CATAGLNYGYTF,TGTGCCACCGCGGGACTGAACTATGGCTACACCTTC
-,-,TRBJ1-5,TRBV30,CAWSDRVDQPQHF,TGTGCCTGGAGTGACAGGGTTGATCAGCCCCAGCATTTT
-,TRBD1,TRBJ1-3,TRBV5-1,CASSPGQGVDTIYF,TGCGCCAGCAGCCCGGGACAGGGAGTTGACACCATATATTTT